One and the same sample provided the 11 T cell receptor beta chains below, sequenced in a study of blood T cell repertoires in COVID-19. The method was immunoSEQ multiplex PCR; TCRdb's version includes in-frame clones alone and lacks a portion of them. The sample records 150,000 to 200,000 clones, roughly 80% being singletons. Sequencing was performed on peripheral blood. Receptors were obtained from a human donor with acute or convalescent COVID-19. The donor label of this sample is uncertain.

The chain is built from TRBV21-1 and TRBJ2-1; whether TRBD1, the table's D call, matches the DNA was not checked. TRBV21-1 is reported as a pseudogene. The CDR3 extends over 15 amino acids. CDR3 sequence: CASSKGTGTGSEQFF. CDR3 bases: TGTGCCAGCAGCAAAGGGACCGGGACAGGGAGCGAGCAGTTCTTC.

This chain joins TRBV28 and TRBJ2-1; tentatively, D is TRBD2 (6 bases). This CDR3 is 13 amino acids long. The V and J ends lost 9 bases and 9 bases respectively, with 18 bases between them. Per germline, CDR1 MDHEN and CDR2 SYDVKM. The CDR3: CASYSNRAGEQFF. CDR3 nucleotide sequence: TGTGCCAGTTACTCCAATCGAGCGGGTGAGCAGTTCTTC.

The CDR3 DNA sequence: TGTGCCAGCAGCGTTACGGAGCTCGAGCAGTACTTC. Translated, it gives CASSVTELEQYF. The gene calls are TRBV2 and TRBJ2-7; D ambiguous. The length of the CDR3 is 12 residues. Germline values: CDR1 SNHLY, CDR2 FYNNEI. Trimming removed 6 bases at V and 6 bases at J, with 12 bases between.

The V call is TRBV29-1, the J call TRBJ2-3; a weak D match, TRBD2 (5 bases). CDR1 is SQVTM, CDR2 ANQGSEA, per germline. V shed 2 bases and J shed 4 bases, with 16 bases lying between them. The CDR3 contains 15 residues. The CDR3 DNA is TGCAGCGTTGAAAGCAGGCTAGCCGGGCCAGATACGCAGTATTTT. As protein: CSVESRLAGPDTQYF.

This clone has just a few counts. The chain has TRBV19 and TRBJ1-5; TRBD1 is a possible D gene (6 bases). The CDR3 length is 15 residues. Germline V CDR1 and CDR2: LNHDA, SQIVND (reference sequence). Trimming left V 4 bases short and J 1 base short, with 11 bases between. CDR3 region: CASSTTGTSNQPQHF. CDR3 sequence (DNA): TGTGCCAGTAGTACCACCGGGACAAGCAATCAGCCCCAGCATTTT.

CDR3 in DNA: TGTGCCAGCAGCTCCCGGATGGGAGCCGATGAAGCTTTCTTT. It is translated as CASSSRMGADEAFF. The gene calls are TRBV5-4 and TRBJ1-1, with D unclear. Germline-derived CDR1 and CDR2 are SGHNT and YYREEE (reference sequence). V was trimmed by 3 bases and J by 7 bases, leaving 16 bases between them. The CDR3 is made up of 14 amino acids.

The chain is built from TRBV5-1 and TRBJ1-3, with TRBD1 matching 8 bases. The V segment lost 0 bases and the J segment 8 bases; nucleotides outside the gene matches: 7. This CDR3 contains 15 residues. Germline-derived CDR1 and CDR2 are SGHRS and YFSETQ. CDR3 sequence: CASSLGPGGVDTIYF. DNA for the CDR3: TGCGCCAGCAGCTTGGGTCCAGGGGGCGTAGACACCATATATTTT.

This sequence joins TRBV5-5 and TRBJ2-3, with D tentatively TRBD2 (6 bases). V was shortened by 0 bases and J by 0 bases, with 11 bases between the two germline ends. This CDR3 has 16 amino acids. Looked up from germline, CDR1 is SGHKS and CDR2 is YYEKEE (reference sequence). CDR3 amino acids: CASSLVLAASTDTQYF. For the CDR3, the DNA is TGTGCCAGCAGCTTGGTACTAGCCGCTAGCACAGATACGCAGTATTTT.

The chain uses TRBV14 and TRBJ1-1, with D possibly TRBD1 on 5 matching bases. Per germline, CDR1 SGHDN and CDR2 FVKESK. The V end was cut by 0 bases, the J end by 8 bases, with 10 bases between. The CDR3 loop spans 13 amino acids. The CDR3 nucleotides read TGTGCCAGCAGCCAAGATTGGCAGGGAGAAGCTTTCTTT. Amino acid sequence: CASSQDWQGEAFF.

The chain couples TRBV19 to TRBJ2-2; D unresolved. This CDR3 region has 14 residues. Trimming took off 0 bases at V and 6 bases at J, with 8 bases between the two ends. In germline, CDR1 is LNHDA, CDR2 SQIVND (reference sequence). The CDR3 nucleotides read TGTGCCAGTAGTATAGAGGGCGTGGCCGGGGAGCTGTTTTTT. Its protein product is CASSIEGVAGELFF.

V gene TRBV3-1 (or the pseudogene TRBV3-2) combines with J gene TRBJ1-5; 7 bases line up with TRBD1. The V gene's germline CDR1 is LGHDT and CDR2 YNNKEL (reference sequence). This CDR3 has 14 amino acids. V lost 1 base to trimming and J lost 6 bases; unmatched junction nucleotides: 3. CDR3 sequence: CASSQGQGGQPQHF. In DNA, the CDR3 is TGTGCCAGCAGCCAAGGACAGGGCGGTCAGCCCCAGCATTTT.